This entry lists 17 T cell receptor beta chains sequenced from one sample in a study of blood T cell repertoires in COVID-19. Method: immunoSEQ multiplex PCR; TCRdb's copy keeps in-frame clones and lacks some. This table holds 200,000 to 300,000 clones, about 84% found once. Sequenced material: peripheral blood. The receptors originated from a woman at least 80 years old with COVID-19, enrolled during active disease.

In this sample, this clone turned up once. CDR3 amino acids: CASSPDRATYEQYF. For the CDR3, the DNA is TGTGCCAGCAGCCCGGACAGGGCAACCTACGAGCAGTACTTC. V gene TRBV4-2 combines with J gene TRBJ2-7; 8 bases line up with TRBD1. The length of the CDR3 is 14 residues. Germline CDR1 is LGHNA and CDR2 is YNFKEQ. The junction had 4 bases not matched to a gene; V was cut back by 4 bases and J by 2 bases.

This clone was counted a single time. The rearrangement uses TRBV27 and TRBJ1-1; 10 positions match TRBD1. After removal of 5 bases from V and 5 bases from J, the junction contained 5 bases not matched to a gene. CDR3 length: 14 residues. Germline V gives CDR1 MNHEY, CDR2 SMNVEV (reference sequence). In nucleotides, the CDR3 is TGTGCCAGCAGTCTCGACAGGGGGCGAACTGAAGCTTTCTTT. The encoded protein is CASSLDRGRTEAFF.

This clone was detected a few times. The rearrangement joins TRBV6-6 to TRBJ1-2; D perhaps matches TRBD1 (5 bases). This CDR3 has 13 amino acids. Trimming removed 7 bases from V and 8 bases from J, with 17 bases in between. CDR1 and CDR2 (germline): MNHNY, SVGAGI (reference sequence). The CDR3 here is CASTSAGGRGYTF. As DNA, the CDR3 is TGTGCCAGCACCTCGGCGGGGGGACGGGGCTACACCTTC.

V usage is TRBV3-1 (or the pseudogene TRBV3-2) and J usage is TRBJ2-3; a possible D gene is TRBD2 (5 bases). Germline V gene lookup returns CDR1 LGHDT and CDR2 YNNKEL (reference sequence). Trimming pared 3 bases from V and 1 base from J, leaving 17 bases between. The CDR3 length is 17 residues. The CDR3 DNA reads as TGTGCCAGCAGCCACGATCGCACTAGAGGTGGCACAGATACGCAGTATTTT. As protein: CASSHDRTRGGTDTQYF.

The chain carries TRBV30 and TRBJ1-2; 12 positions agree with TRBD1. The CDR3 runs to 16 residues. Germline V gene data show CDR1 as GTSNPN and CDR2 as SVGIG (reference sequence). Trimming took 3 bases from V and 8 from J; bases not matched to a gene: 13. The CDR3 nucleotides are TGTGCCTGGAGCGATCGTTCCGGGACAGGGGGCAGAGGCTACACCTTC. The encoded protein is CAWSDRSGTGGRGYTF.

This clone was picked up one time. The chain links TRBV7-2 to TRBJ1-1; D perhaps matches TRBD1 (5 bases). Per the germline V gene, CDR1 is SGHTA and CDR2 is FQGNSA. The CDR3 consists of 12 residues. The V end lost 7 bases, the J end lost 11 bases, and 17 bases lay between the germline ends. CDR3 coding DNA: TGTGCCAGCACCTTCAATGGGGGAGGCGCTTTCTTT. This codes for CASTFNGGGAFF. Together with reference TRBV7-2 and TRBJ1-1, the CDR3 gives the full variable domain: GAGVSQSPSNKVTEKGKDVELRCDPISGHTALYWYRQSLGQGLEFLIYFQGNSAPDKSGLPSDRFSAERTGGSVSTLTIQRTQQEDSAVYLCASTFNGGGAFFGQGTRLTVV.

V usage is TRBV4-2 and J usage is TRBJ2-5; 11 positions match TRBD2. Germline trimming cut 0 bases from V and 2 bases from J; bases unmatched to any gene: 8. CDR1 LGHNA and CDR2 YNFKEQ come from the germline V gene. The CDR3 has 18 amino acids. CDR3 sequence: CASSQELSIAGGQETQYF. CDR3 in DNA: TGTGCCAGCAGCCAAGAATTATCGATAGCGGGGGGGCAAGAGACCCAGTACTTC.

This chain uses TRBV5-4 with TRBJ1-1; the D gene is possibly TRBD1 (5 bases). The V gene's germline CDR1 is SGHNT and CDR2 YYREEE (reference sequence). The V and J ends lost 4 bases and 5 bases respectively, with 15 bases between them. The CDR3 extends over 14 amino acids. CDR3 sequence: CASSPGGGGTEAFF. The CDR3 DNA reads TGTGCCAGCAGCCCGGGGGGAGGAGGGACTGAAGCTTTCTTT.

This clone has a single count. The chain joins TRBV15 to TRBJ1-3, with D hard to call. Germline V gives CDR1 LNHNV, CDR2 YYDKDF (reference sequence). The V and J ends lost 3 bases and 1 base respectively, with 13 bases between them. CDR3 length: 16 residues. The CDR3 loop is CATSRRGILSGNTIYF. CDR3 sequence (DNA): TGTGCCACCAGCAGGCGAGGGATCTTGTCTGGAAACACCATATATTTT.

The V call is TRBV30, the J call TRBJ1-6, with D possibly TRBD1 on 6 matching bases. The CDR3 extends over 15 amino acids. CDR1 is GTSNPN and CDR2 is SVGIG in the germline V gene (reference sequence). The ends were cut back, 1 base at V and 7 bases at J, with 14 bases in the middle. CDR3 region: CAWSGLGGGNSPLHF. The CDR3 DNA sequence: TGTGCCTGGAGTGGTCTTGGGGGGGGCAATTCACCCCTCCACTTT.

This clone was found a few times. The chain is built from TRBV7-2 and TRBJ2-7; 7 bases match TRBD2. Trimming cost V 3 bases and J 7 bases; bases outside gene matches: 6. The CDR3 loop spans 13 amino acids. Looked up from germline, CDR1 is SGHTA and CDR2 is FQGNSA. Written as DNA, the CDR3 is TGTGCCAGCAGCTTCCCTGGGAGGGGAGAGCAGTACTTC. This sequence encodes CASSFPGRGEQYF.

Only a few counts were recorded for this clone. This sequence joins TRBV24-1 and TRBJ2-3, with D perhaps matching TRBD2 (5 bases). The germline V gene encodes CDR1 KGHDR and CDR2 SFDVKD. The CDR3 covers 13 residues. V was shortened by 2 bases and J by 14 bases, with 16 bases between the two germline ends. CDR3 loop: CATSDSTGVPTYF. The DNA of the CDR3 is TGTGCCACCAGTGATTCCACCGGGGTTCCGACGTATTTT.

V gene TRBV24-1 combines with J gene TRBJ2-3, with TRBD1 matching 7 bases. Germline trimming cut 6 bases from V and 2 bases from J; bases unmatched to any gene: 7. This CDR3 is 15 amino acids long. In germline, CDR1 is KGHDR, CDR2 SFDVKD. For the CDR3, the DNA is TGTGCCACCAGTCCACGGACAGGCCTCACAGATACGCAGTATTTT. This sequence encodes CATSPRTGLTDTQYF.

This clone was counted once. The V gene is TRBV19, the J gene TRBJ2-4; 9 nucleotides align to TRBD1. Germline trimming cut 7 bases from V and 8 bases from J; bases unmatched to any gene: 6. In germline, CDR1 is LNHDA, CDR2 SQIVND (reference sequence). The CDR3 sequence is 13 residues long. The CDR3 region is CASKAWDRDIQYF. The CDR3 region has the DNA TGTGCCAGTAAGGCGTGGGACAGGGACATTCAGTACTTC.

The V and J genes are TRBV15 and TRBJ1-2; D is unclear. The V end lost 6 bases, the J end lost 7 bases, and 15 bases lay between the germline ends. This CDR3 is built from 13 residues. Germline V gene data show CDR1 as LNHNV and CDR2 as YYDKDF (reference sequence). In DNA, the CDR3 is TGTGCCACCAGAGCGGACCAAGTCGGTGGCTACACCTTC. It translates to CATRADQVGGYTF.

The J gene is TRBJ2-1, the V gene TRBV5-1, with D perhaps matching TRBD2 (6 bases). The CDR3 sequence is 13 residues long. The V end lost 5 bases, the J end lost 3 bases, and 9 bases lay between the germline ends. Looked up from germline, CDR1 is SGHRS and CDR2 is YFSETQ. The CDR3 here is CASSQEGYNEQFF. The CDR3 nucleotides are TGCGCCAGCAGTCAGGAGGGCTACAATGAGCAGTTCTTC.

This chain uses TRBV19 with TRBJ2-1; no clear D. V was cut by 2 bases and J by 3 bases, with 8 bases left in between. Germline V gene data show CDR1 as LNHDA and CDR2 as SQIVND (reference sequence). The CDR3 length is 14 residues. The CDR3 DNA is TGTGCCAGTAGTATATCCCAGGTCTACAATGAGCAGTTCTTC. This gives the protein CASSISQVYNEQFF.